This T cell receptor (beta chain) was identified in a study of preoperative IRX-2 immunotherapy in early breast cancer. The assay was immunoSEQ multiplex PCR, and TCRdb's table has in-frame clones only and misses some. The repertoire holds around 22,000 clones, with about 90% as singletons. The V end was cut by 4 bases, the J end by 6 bases, with 18 bases between. The CDR3 is made up of 15 amino acids. Germline CDR1 SGHKS, CDR2 YYEKEE (reference sequence). Sample treatment: preoperative locoregional IRX-2 cytokine immunotherapy. The sample in question was tumor tissue, obtained after IRX-2 immunotherapy. The receptor was derived from a human donor with breast cancer. The rearrangement joins TRBV5-5 to TRBJ2-3; possibly TRBD1 for D (6 bases). The CDR3 loop reads CASSNQRGIRDTQYF. The CDR3, as DNA: TGTGCCAGCAGCAACCAAAGGGGGATCAGGGATACGCAGTATTTT.